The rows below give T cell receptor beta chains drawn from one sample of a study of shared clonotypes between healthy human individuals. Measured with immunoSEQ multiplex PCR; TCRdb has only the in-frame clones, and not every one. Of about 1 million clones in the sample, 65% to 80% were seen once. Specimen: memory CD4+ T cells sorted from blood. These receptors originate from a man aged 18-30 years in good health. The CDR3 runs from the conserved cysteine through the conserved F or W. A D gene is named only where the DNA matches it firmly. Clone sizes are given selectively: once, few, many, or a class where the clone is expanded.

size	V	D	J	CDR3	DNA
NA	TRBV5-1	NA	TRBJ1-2	CASRDRQAANYGYTF	TGCGCCAGCAGGGATCGACAGGCAGCTAACTATGGCTACACCTTC
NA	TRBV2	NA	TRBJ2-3	CASMGSVGRTSTDTQYF	TGTGCCAGCATGGGATCCGTAGGACGGACGAGCACAGATACGCAGTATTTT
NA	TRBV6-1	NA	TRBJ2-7	CASSEMLGTGTYEQYF	TGTGCCAGCAGTGAAATGCTGGGAACCGGGACCTACGAGCAGTACTTC
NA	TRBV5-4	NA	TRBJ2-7	CASSLGLGHYEQYF	TGTGCCAGCAGCTTGGGGCTGGGCCACTACGAGCAGTACTTC
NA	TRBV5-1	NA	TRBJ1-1	CASSLVPERNTEAFF	TGCGCCAGCAGCTTGGTTCCGGAACGGAACACTGAAGCTTTCTTT
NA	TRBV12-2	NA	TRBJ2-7	CASRIDRGGDEQYF	TGTGCAAGTCGGATAGACAGGGGAGGCGACGAGCAGTACTTC
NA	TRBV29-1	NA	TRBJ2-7	CSVTTGPGEQYF	TGCAGCGTCACAACAGGCCCCGGCGAGCAGTACTTC
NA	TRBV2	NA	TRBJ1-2	CASILDSYGYTF	TGTGCCAGCATTTTAGACTCCTATGGCTACACCTTC
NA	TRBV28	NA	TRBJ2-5	CASSFSDLETQYF	TGTGCCAGCAGTTTCTCCGACCTGGAGACCCAGTACTTC
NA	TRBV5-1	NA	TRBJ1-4	CASSPFPSEKLFF	TGCGCCAGCAGCCCGTTTCCGAGTGAAAAACTGTTTTTT
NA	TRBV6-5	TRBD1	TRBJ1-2	CASSKAGQGFGYTF	TGTGCCAGCAGTAAAGCGGGACAGGGGTTTGGCTACACCTTC
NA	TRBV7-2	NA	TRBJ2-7	CASSLWQGRSEQYF	TGTGCCAGCAGCTTATGGCAGGGGAGGTCCGAGCAGTACTTC
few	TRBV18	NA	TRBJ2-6	CASSPLVAERSGANVLTF	TGTGCCAGCTCACCACTGGTAGCGGAGCGCTCTGGGGCCAACGTCCTGACTTTC
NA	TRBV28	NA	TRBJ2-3	CASRTRGYPSTDTQYF	TGTGCCAGCAGGACCCGGGGTTACCCTAGCACAGATACGCAGTATTTT
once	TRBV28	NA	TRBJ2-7	CASSFYRYEQYF	TGTGCCAGCAGTTTCTACCGTTACGAGCAGTACTTC
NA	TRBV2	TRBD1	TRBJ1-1	CASSPDRGAEAFF	TGTGCCAGCAGCCCAGACAGGGGGGCTGAAGCTTTCTTT
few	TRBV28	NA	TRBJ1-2	CASSRGGDNGYTF	TGTGCCAGCAGCCGTGGGGGGGACAATGGCTACACCTTC
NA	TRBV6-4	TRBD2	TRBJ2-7	CASSAPRTSGSTYEQYF	TGTGCCAGCAGTGCCCCTCGGACTAGCGGGAGTACCTACGAGCAGTACTTC
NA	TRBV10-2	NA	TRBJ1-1	CASSRVGTEAFF	TGCGCCAGCAGCCGTGTCGGGACTGAAGCTTTCTTT
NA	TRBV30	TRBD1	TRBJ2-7	CAWEVRTGGYEQYF	TGTGCCTGGGAGGTCAGGACAGGGGGCTACGAGCAGTACTTC
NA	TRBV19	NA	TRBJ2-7	CASSIEGGGSYEQYF	TGTGCCAGTAGTATAGAAGGAGGGGGATCCTACGAGCAGTACTTC
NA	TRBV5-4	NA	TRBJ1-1	CASNSQAGPNTEAFF	TGTGCCAGCAACTCCCAGGCGGGTCCGAACACTGAAGCTTTCTTT
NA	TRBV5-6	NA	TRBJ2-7	CASSHPTGYEQYF	TGCGCCAGCAGCCATCCTACAGGGTACGAGCAGTACTTC
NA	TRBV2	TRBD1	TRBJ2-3	CASSETGGKYTQYF	TGTGCCAGCAGTGAGACAGGGGGCAAGTATACGCAGTATTTT
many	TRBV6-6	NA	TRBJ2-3	CASSYSMWGTDTQYF	TGTGCCAGCAGTTACTCGATGTGGGGCACAGATACGCAGTATTTT
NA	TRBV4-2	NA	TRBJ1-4	CASSQALSARAELNEKLFF	TGTGCCAGCAGCCAAGCCTTGTCCGCGAGGGCGGAATTGAATGAAAAACTGTTTTTT
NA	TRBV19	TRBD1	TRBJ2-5	CASSIRGPGETQYF	TGTGCCAGTAGTATCAGGGGGCCTGGGGAGACCCAGTACTTC
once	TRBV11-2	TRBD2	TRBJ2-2	CASSFVSGPGELFF	TGTGCCAGCAGCTTCGTTAGCGGGCCCGGGGAGCTGTTTTTT
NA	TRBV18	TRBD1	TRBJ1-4	CASSPRQGGTNEKLFF	TGTGCCAGCTCACCGAGACAGGGAGGCACTAATGAAAAACTGTTTTTT
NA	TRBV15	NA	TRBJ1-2	CATSRGNHRDTNYGYTF	TGTGCCACCAGCAGGGGCAATCACCGGGACACTAACTATGGCTACACCTTC
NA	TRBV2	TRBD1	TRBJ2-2	CASLTGRTGELFF	TGTGCCAGCTTGACAGGGCGGACCGGGGAGCTGTTTTTT
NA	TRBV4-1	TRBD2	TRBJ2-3	CASSLIGLAGADTQYF	TGCGCCAGCAGCCTGATAGGGCTAGCGGGAGCGGATACGCAGTATTTT
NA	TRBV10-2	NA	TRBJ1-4	CASSFGGEKLFF	TGCGCCAGCAGTTTTGGGGGAGAAAAACTGTTTTTT